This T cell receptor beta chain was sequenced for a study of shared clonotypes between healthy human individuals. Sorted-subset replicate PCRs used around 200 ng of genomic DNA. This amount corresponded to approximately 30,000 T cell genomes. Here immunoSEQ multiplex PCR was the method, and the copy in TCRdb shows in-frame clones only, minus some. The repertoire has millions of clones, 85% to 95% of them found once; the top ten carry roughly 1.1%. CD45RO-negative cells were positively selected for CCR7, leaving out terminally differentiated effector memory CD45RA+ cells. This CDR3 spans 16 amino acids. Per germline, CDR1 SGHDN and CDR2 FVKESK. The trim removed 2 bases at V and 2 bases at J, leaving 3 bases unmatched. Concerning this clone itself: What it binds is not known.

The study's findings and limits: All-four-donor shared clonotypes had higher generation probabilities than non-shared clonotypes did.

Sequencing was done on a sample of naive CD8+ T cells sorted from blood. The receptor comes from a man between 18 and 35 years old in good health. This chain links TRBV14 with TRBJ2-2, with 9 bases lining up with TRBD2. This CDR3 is CASSQLAGLNTGELFF. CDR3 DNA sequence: TGTGCCAGCAGCCAACTAGCGGGGCTCAACACCGGGGAGCTGTTTTTT.